This T cell receptor beta chain was identified during a study of CD8+CD57+ T cells in acquired aplastic anemia. By flow cytometry, patients selected for sequencing had shown an expansion of CD8+CD57+ cells. This clonotype came up many times. According to the study, genomic DNA was the template for TCR beta VDJ and CDR3 profiling. TCRdb re-called the reads with MiXCR, one entry per CDR3 protein. Of 190,000 or so distinct CDR3 sequences listed, under 50% were seen once; the top ten hold about 1.8%. The CDR3 has 14 amino acids. Trimming shortened V by 6 bases and J by 2 bases, and 13 bases separated the two germline ends. Germline V lookup: CDR1 LNHDA, CDR2 SQIVND (reference sequence).

Sequenced material: sorted CD4+, CD8+, or CD8+CD57+ T cells (not recorded which) from PBMCs. This TCR was recovered from a human donor with aplastic anemia. The chain is built from TRBV19 and TRBJ1-1; D is perhaps TRBD1 (5 bases). CDR3 DNA sequence: TGTGCCAGTAGGAGGGACGGGGTTAACACTGAAGCTTTCTTT. Translation gives CASRRDGVNTEAFF.